The subject of this entry is one T cell receptor (beta chain). The data belong to a study of beta chain features in type 1 diabetes. The V gene's germline CDR1 is SGHRS and CDR2 YFSETQ. This CDR3 is 15 amino acids long. V shed 4 bases and J 7 bases; nucleotides not matched to a gene: 9. Reverse transcribing all isolated RNA meant expressed TCRB transcripts were sequenced. The data were produced by immunoSEQ multiplex PCR, yet TCRdb's version contains in-frame clones alone and is incomplete. In the table there are 200,000 to 250,000 clones, roughly 9.6% of which are singletons. This sequence joins TRBV5-1 and TRBJ1-5; 9 bases are shared with TRBD1. The receptor was derived from a woman aged 18-35 years in good health. The sequenced material came from naive CD4+ T cells from blood. The CDR3 DNA follows: TGCGCCAGCAGCCCGACCGGGACAGGGAAACAGCCCCAGCATTTT. Its protein is CASSPTGTGKQPQHF.